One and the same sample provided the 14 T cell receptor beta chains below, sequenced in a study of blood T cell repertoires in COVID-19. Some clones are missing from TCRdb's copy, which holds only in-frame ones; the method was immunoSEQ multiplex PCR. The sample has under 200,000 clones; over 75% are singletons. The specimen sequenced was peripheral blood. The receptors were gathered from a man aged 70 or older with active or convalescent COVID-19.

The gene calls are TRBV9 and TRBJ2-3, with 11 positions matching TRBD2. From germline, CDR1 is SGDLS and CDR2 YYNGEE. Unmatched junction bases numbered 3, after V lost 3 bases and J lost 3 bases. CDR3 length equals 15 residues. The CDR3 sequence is CASSGASGGTDTQYF. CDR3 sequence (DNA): TGTGCCAGCAGCGGGGCTAGCGGGGGGACAGATACGCAGTATTTT.

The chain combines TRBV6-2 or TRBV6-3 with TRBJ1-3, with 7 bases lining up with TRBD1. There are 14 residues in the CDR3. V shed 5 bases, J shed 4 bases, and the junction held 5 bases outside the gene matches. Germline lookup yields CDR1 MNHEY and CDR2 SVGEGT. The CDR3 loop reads CASSLTGDGNTIYF. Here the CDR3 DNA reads TGTGCCAGCAGTCTAACAGGGGACGGAAACACCATATATTTT.

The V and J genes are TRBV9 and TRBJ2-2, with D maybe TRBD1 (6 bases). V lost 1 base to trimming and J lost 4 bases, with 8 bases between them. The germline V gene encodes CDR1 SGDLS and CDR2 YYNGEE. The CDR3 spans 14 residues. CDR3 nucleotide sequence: TGTGCCAGCAGCGTAAGGGGGAGCACCGGGGAGCTGTTTTTT. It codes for CASSVRGSTGELFF.

CDR3 in DNA: TGTGCCAGCAGCAATAGACCTAGCGGGGGGCGGGAGCAGTACTTC. This encodes CASSNRPSGGREQYF. V gene TRBV21-1 combines with J gene TRBJ2-7; TRBD2, as called in the table, went unchecked against the DNA. TRBV21-1 is annotated as a pseudogene. The CDR3 spans 15 residues.

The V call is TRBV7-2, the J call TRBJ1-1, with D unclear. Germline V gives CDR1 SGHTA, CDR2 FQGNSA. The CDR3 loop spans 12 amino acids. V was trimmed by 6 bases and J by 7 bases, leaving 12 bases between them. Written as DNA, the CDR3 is TGTGCCAGCAGTAGAAGTACCGGTGAAGCTTTCTTT. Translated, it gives CASSRSTGEAFF.

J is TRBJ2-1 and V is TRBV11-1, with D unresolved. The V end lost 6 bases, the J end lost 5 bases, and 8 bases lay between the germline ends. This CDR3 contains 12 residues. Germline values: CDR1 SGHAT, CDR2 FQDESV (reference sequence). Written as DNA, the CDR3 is TGTGCCAGCAGTCATTCTAACAATGAGCAGTTCTTC. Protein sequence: CASSHSNNEQFF.

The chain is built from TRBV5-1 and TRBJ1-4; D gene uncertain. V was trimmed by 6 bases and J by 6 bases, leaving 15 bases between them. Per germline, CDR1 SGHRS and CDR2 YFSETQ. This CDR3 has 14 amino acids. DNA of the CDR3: TGCGCCAGCACAGGAGGAGGGTTGGATGAAAAACTGTTTTTT. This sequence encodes CASTGGGLDEKLFF.

The CDR3 here is CAWSFQDSSNEKLFF. The DNA for the CDR3 is TGTGCCTGGAGTTTTCAGGACAGCAGTAATGAAAAACTGTTTTTT. This chain connects TRBV30 to TRBJ1-4; possible D gene TRBD1, 6 bases. CDR3 size: 15 residues. Germline V gene sequence: CDR1 GTSNPN, CDR2 SVGIG (reference sequence). The germline V and J ends were trimmed by 2 bases and 4 bases, with 14 bases remaining between them.

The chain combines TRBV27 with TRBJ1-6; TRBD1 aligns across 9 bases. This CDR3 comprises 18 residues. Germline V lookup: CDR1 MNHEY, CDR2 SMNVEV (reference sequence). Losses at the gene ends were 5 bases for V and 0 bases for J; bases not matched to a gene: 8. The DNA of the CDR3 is TGTGCCAGCAGTGCTCGACCACAGGGGGCCTCCTATAATTCACCCCTCCACTTT. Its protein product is CASSARPQGASYNSPLHF.

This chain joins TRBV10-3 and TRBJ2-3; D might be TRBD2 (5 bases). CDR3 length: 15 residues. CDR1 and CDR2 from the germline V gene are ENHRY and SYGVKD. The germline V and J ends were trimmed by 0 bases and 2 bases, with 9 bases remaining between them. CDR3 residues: CAISESGETTDTQYF. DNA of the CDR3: TGTGCCATCAGTGAGTCTGGGGAGACCACAGATACGCAGTATTTT.

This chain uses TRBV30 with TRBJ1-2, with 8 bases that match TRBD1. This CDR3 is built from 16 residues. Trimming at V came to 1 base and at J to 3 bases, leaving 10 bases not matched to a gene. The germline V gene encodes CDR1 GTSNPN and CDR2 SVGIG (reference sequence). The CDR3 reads CAWSALLRGHHYGYTF. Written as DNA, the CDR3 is TGTGCCTGGAGTGCACTCCTCAGGGGGCATCACTATGGCTACACCTTC.

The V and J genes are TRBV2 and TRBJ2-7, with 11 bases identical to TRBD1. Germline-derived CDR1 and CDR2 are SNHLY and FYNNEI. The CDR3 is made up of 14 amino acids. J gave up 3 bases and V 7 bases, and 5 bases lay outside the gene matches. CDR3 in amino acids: CASNGQGADYEQYF. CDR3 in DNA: TGTGCCAGCAACGGACAGGGGGCGGACTACGAGCAGTACTTC.

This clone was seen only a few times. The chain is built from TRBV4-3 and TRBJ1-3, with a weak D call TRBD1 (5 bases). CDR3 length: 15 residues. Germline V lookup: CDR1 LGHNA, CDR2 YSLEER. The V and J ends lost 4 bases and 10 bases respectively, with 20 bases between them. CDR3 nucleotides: TGCGCCAGCAGCCTCGGACAATCGGGGGGAGGGACCATATATTTT. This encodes CASSLGQSGGGTIYF.

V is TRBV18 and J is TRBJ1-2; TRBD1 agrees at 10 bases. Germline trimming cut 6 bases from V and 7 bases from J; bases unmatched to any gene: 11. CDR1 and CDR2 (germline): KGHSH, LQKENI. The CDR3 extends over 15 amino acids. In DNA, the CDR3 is TGTGCCAGCTCTCCCCAGTCCGGGACAGGGGTTGGCTACACCTTC. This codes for CASSPQSGTGVGYTF.